Shown below are 6 T cell receptor beta chains from a single sample sequenced in a study of cytomegalovirus exposure and HLA in healthy donors. PCR primers comprised 60 Vbeta and 13 Jbeta primers. Using immunoSEQ multiplex PCR, the repertoire was profiled, and TCRdb retains in-frame clones only, with some absent. The data hold approximately 250,000 clones, with approximately 84% observed a single time. The sample consisted of PBMCs. The source is a girl aged 2 to 9 in good health and CMV-seronegative.

This chain links TRBV19 with TRBJ2-6; 10 bases are a match to TRBD1. Germline V gene data show CDR1 as LNHDA and CDR2 as SQIVND (reference sequence). This CDR3 contains 17 residues. V lost 5 bases, J lost 1 base, and 5 bases stayed unmatched. CDR3 residues: CASSSGQGESGANVLTF. The DNA for the CDR3 is TGTGCCAGTAGTTCCGGACAGGGGGAGTCTGGGGCCAACGTCCTGACTTTC.

This clone was found a few times. The chain uses TRBV6-1 and TRBJ1-5; D is unclear. Germline assignment: CDR1 MNHNS and CDR2 SASEGT. CDR3 size: 10 residues. V was clipped by 4 bases and J by 8 bases, with 3 bases between them. CDR3 protein: CASSGEPQHF. CDR3 sequence (DNA): TGTGCCAGCAGTGGAGAGCCCCAGCATTTT.

The rearrangement joins TRBV6-6 to TRBJ1-1; unclear D gene. Germline CDR1 and CDR2: MNHNY and SVGAGI (reference sequence). The CDR3 has 13 residues. Trimming stripped 2 bases from V and 1 base from J, with 5 bases between. Here the CDR3 reads CASSYSENTEAFF. CDR3 nucleotide sequence: TGTGCCAGCAGTTACAGCGAGAACACTGAAGCTTTCTTT.

The chain recombines TRBV30 with TRBJ2-5; possibly TRBD2 for D (7 bases). The germline CDR1 and CDR2 sequences are GTSNPN and SVGIG (reference sequence). V gave up 0 bases and J gave up 5 bases, with 13 bases separating them. This CDR3 comprises 14 residues. The CDR3 protein is CAWSVQGGYETQYF. The CDR3 DNA is TGTGCCTGGAGTGTACAGGGAGGGTATGAGACCCAGTACTTC.

The chain carries TRBV6-5 and TRBJ2-7, with 7 nucleotides matching TRBD1. Germline CDR1 reads MNHEY; CDR2 reads SVGAGI. This CDR3 is 14 amino acids long. The junction had 5 bases not matched to a gene; V was cut back by 5 bases and J by 1 base. CDR3 amino acids: CASSTDRRSYEQYF. CDR3 nucleotide sequence: TGTGCCAGCAGTACGGACAGGAGGTCCTACGAGCAGTACTTC.

In its sample, this clone was seen once. The CDR3 nucleotides read TGTGCCAGCAGCGCCGAGAGCCCAGATACGCAGTATTTT. The encoded protein is CASSAESPDTQYF. V usage is TRBV6-4 and J usage is TRBJ2-3; D ambiguous. CDR1 is MRHNA and CDR2 is SNTAGT in the germline V gene. The V and J ends lost 6 bases and 4 bases respectively, with 11 bases between them. There are 13 residues in the CDR3.